These T cell receptor beta chains were read from a single sample in a study of cytomegalovirus exposure and HLA in healthy donors. Clones were sequenced by immunoSEQ multiplex PCR, and TCRdb holds only the in-frame ones, with some missing. The profile shows roughly 150,000 clones, around 9.7% of them singletons. The sample comprised PBMCs. These receptors were taken from a man aged 45-60 years in good health and CMV-seronegative. The conserved cysteine and the conserved F or W are not part of the CDR3 here. Fields, in order: J gene, D gene, V gene, clone size, CDR3 protein. A D gene is named only where the DNA matches it firmly. Clone size is not always given. Where it is, it says once, few, many or a class for expanded clones.

J gene: TRBJ1-5; D gene: -; V gene: TRBV7-3; clone size: few; CDR3 protein: ASSLDFDSGDGLVFNQPQH
J gene: TRBJ2-4; D gene: -; V gene: TRBV7-3; clone size: few; CDR3 protein: ASSLALRGIQY
J gene: TRBJ2-1; D gene: TRBD2; V gene: TRBV29-1; clone size: -; CDR3 protein: SVGASGVQDEQF
J gene: TRBJ1-5; D gene: TRBD1; V gene: TRBV18; clone size: few; CDR3 protein: ASSPSGGRNQPQH
J gene: TRBJ1-6; D gene: -; V gene: TRBV5-6; clone size: few; CDR3 protein: ASSSQRVSPLH
J gene: TRBJ1-4; D gene: -; V gene: TRBV6-5; clone size: -; CDR3 protein: ASSRTRATNEKLF
J gene: TRBJ1-4; D gene: -; V gene: TRBV28; clone size: many; CDR3 protein: ASRARLANEKLF
J gene: TRBJ1-6; D gene: -; V gene: TRBV19; clone size: -; CDR3 protein: ASSIPGQISPLH
J gene: TRBJ2-5; D gene: TRBD2; V gene: TRBV5-6; clone size: -; CDR3 protein: ASSLDTSGFPY
J gene: TRBJ1-5; D gene: -; V gene: TRBV11-2; clone size: -; CDR3 protein: ASSLRLGIASNQPQH
J gene: TRBJ1-3; D gene: -; V gene: TRBV9; clone size: few; CDR3 protein: ASSLSPTRGSGNTIY